This TCR beta chain was retrieved from a study of blood T cell repertoires in COVID-19. Profiling relied on immunoSEQ multiplex PCR, and the TCRdb table lists in-frame clones only, not all of them. Among around 170,000 clones listed, 70% to 90% were seen once. CDR3 size: 15 residues. V shed 1 base and J 8 bases; nucleotides not matched to a gene: 7. The germline gives CDR1 SGHVS, CDR2 FQNEAQ. The chain combines TRBV7-8 with TRBJ2-1; 8 nucleotides line up with TRBD2. The source material was peripheral blood. This TCR was recovered from a woman aged 25 to 45 with active or convalescent COVID-19. CDR3 in DNA: TGTGCCAGCAGCTTAGAGGTTAGCGGGGTCGATGAGCAGTTCTTC. As protein: CASSLEVSGVDEQFF.